The 10 T cell receptor beta chains below all came from one sample that was sequenced in a study of blood T cells in healthy people across ages. With a J-beta primer mix and a sample-barcoded 5' primer, a second PCR ran 7 to 11 cycles. Via MiXCR, TCRdb re-called the 5' RACE reads, giving one row per CDR3 protein. Here the sample spans about 930,000 distinct CDR3 sequences, just under 30% being singletons. Another study also made use of these data, one on T cells of mothers and their children.

The sample consisted of blood. Source of these receptors: a woman aged 40-49 years in good health.

As for this clonotype: The junction and the germline gene differ at one end; a read error may be behind it. J is TRBJ2-1 and V is TRBV6-1; D gene ambiguous. The length of the CDR3 is 16 residues. Germline CDR1 MNHNS, CDR2 SASEGT. CDR3 DNA sequence: TGTACCAGCAGTGAAAGTTGGAGCAGCCTCTACAATGAGCAGTTCTTC. This sequence encodes CTSSESWSSLYNEQFF.

This clonotype appeared many times. The chain recombines TRBV7-2 with TRBJ1-6; D unclear. Trimming cost V 0 bases and J 10 bases, with 4 bases left between them. CDR3 length: 12 amino acids. The germline V gene has CDR1 SGHTA and CDR2 FQGNSA. The CDR3 protein is CASSLAGSPLHF. CDR3 bases: TGTGCCAGCAGCTTAGCTGGGTCACCCCTCCACTTT.

The V gene is TRBV20-1, the J gene TRBJ2-5; 9 bases line up with TRBD2. CDR3 length equals 14 residues. The ends lost 1 base at V and 5 bases at J; junction bases unmatched: 5. Germline V gene sequence: CDR1 DFQATT, CDR2 SNEGSKA (reference sequence). CDR3 region: CSARALAGSETQYF. The CDR3 nucleotides are TGCAGTGCTAGAGCTCTAGCGGGAAGCGAGACCCAGTACTTC.

The chain employs TRBV18 and TRBJ2-3; TRBD2 agrees at 8 bases. Per the germline V gene, CDR1 is KGHSH and CDR2 is LQKENI. With V trimmed by 3 bases and J by 5 bases, 7 bases remained unmatched. CDR3 length: 15 amino acids. The CDR3: CASSPGLAMGDTQYF. CDR3 sequence (DNA): TGTGCCAGCTCACCCGGACTAGCAATGGGAGATACGCAGTATTTT.

The chain has TRBV12-3 or TRBV12-4 and TRBJ2-1, with 7 bases fitting TRBD1. There are 14 residues in the CDR3. J gave up 6 bases and V 2 bases, and 4 bases lay outside the gene matches. DNA for the CDR3: TGTGCCAGCAGTTTAATGTCAGGGGGCAATGAGCAGTTCTTC. This gives the protein CASSLMSGGNEQFF.

In its sample, this clonotype was seen many times. The chain joins TRBV12-3 or TRBV12-4 to TRBJ1-2, with D unclear. V lost 6 bases, J lost 4 bases, and 9 bases lay in between. The CDR3 consists of 12 residues. CDR3 amino acids: CASRSGFYGYTF. The CDR3 nucleotides are TGTGCCAGCAGATCGGGGTTCTATGGCTACACCTTC.

This clonotype was counted at least ten times. The chain joins TRBV29-1 to TRBJ1-2, with a tentative D call TRBD1 (6 bases). The CDR3 runs 11 residues. Trimming shortened V by 6 bases and J by 8 bases, and 13 bases separated the two germline ends. Germline-derived CDR1 and CDR2 are SQVTM and ANQGSEA. The CDR3 is CSVAGERGYTF. CDR3 sequence (DNA): TGCAGCGTAGCAGGGGAGCGGGGCTACACCTTC.

This clonotype was detected only a few times. The junction shows a germline mismatch at one end, possibly a read error. The chain carries TRBV6-5 and TRBJ2-1; 8 nucleotides match TRBD1. This CDR3 has 15 residues. Looked up from germline, CDR1 is MNHEY and CDR2 is SVGAGI. CDR3 amino acids: CAGSMDRVAYNEQFF. The CDR3 DNA reads TGTGCCGGCAGTATGGACAGGGTAGCCTACAATGAGCAGTTCTTC.

The chain couples TRBV12-3 or TRBV12-4 to TRBJ2-3; 9 nucleotides match TRBD1. The trim removed 6 bases at V and 3 bases at J, leaving 10 bases unmatched. The CDR3 covers 16 residues. The CDR3, as DNA: TGTGCCAGCAGGACGGCCGGGACAGGGATGACAGATACGCAGTATTTT. Translation gives CASRTAGTGMTDTQYF.

CDR3 DNA sequence: TGTGCCACCAGTGAGCGCCCCGGGACCCAAGGGAACTATGGCTACACCTTC. Protein: CATSERPGTQGNYGYTF. The chain carries TRBV24-1 and TRBJ1-2; possibly TRBD1 for D (5 bases). Trimming took 4 bases from V and 2 from J, leaving 19 bases between them. CDR1 is KGHDR, CDR2 SFDVKD, per germline. There are 17 residues in the CDR3.